This T cell receptor (beta chain) was recorded in a study of vaccination and CD4 T cells after COVID-19. This clonotype was observed a handful of times. Its specificity is unknown. Treatment described: roughly 11-day PBMC culture with coronavirus spike peptide pools or control peptides (ViraFEST assay). One should note that the unexposed donor's CD4+ T cells were collected before the COVID-19 pandemic (2011-2018). Germline assignment: CDR1 DFQATT and CDR2 SNEGSKA (reference sequence). The CDR3 runs 16 residues. V gave up 1 base and J gave up 2 bases; unmatched junction bases: 4. The Oncomine TCR Beta short-read assay was what sequenced the DNA obtained from cultured CD4+ T cells. TCRdb re-derived calls from the PCR reads in MiXCR, one entry per CDR3 protein. The sample shows 4,500 to 7,000 distinct CDR3 sequences, 34% of them seen only once.

The sample comprised CD4+ T cells from blood, cultured in vitro. The genes are TRBV20-1 and TRBJ2-2; 10 nucleotides match TRBD2. The source of this sequence is a human donor in good health. CDR3 nucleotides: TGCAGTGCTAGAGTCCCTAGCGGGGGCAACACCGGGGAGCTGTTTTTT. The encoded protein is CSARVPSGGNTGELFF.